This T cell receptor beta chain was identified during a study of blood T cell repertoires in COVID-19. For the study at large: T cells, B-cell-depleted T cells, or PBMCs supplied cDNA or gDNA.

Original processing notes: Estimation of nucleated cell counts relied on the amplification of reference gene primers. Assay used: immunoSEQ multiplex PCR; TCRdb lists only in-frame clones, some missing. V and J calls and clone size are those listed in that table; D and trimming were worked out from the DNA. The sample shows roughly 150,000 clones, around 91% of them seen only once. Germline loops: CDR1 SGHTA, CDR2 FQGNSA. With 6 bases clipped from V and 0 bases from J, the junction kept 4 bases outside the gene matches. This CDR3 is built from 15 residues. The sequenced sample consisted of peripheral blood. The clonotype comes from a man younger than 35 with COVID-19, enrolled during active disease. The chain is built from TRBV7-2 and TRBJ2-2, with 7 bases identical to TRBD2. CDR3 amino acids: CASRPGLANTGELFF. In DNA form, the CDR3 reads TGTGCCAGCAGACCTGGACTAGCGAACACCGGGGAGCTGTTTTTT. The full variable domain, completed using reference TRBV7-2 and TRBJ2-2, is GAGVSQSPSNKVTEKGKDVELRCDPISGHTALYWYRQSLGQGLEFLIYFQGNSAPDKSGLPSDRFSAERTGGSVSTLTIQRTQQEDSAVYLCASRPGLANTGELFFGEGSRLTVL.